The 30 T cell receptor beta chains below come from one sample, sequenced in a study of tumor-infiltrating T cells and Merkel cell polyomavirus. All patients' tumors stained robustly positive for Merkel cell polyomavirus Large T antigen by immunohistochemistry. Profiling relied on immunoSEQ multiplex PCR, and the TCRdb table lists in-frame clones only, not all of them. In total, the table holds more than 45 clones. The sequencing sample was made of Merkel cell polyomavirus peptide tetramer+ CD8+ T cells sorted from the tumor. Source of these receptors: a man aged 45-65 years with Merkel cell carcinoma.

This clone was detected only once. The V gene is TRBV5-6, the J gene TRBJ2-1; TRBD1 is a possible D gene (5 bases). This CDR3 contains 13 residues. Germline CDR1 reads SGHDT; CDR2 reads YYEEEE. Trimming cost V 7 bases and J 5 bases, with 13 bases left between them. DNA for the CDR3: TGTGCCAGCCGGCCAGGGTCACACAATGAGCAGTTCTTC. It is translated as CASRPGSHNEQFF.

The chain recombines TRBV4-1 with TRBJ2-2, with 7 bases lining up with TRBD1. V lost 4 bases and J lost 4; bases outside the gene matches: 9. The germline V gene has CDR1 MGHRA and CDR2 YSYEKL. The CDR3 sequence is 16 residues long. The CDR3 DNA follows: TGCGCCAGCAGCCTTAGGTGGGCAGGGGGCACCGGGGAGCTGTTTTTT. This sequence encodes CASSLRWAGGTGELFF.

CDR3 DNA: TGTGCCAGCAGCTTCGCGGACAGCGCTTACGAGCAGTACTTC. Amino acid sequence: CASSFADSAYEQYF. This rearrangement joins TRBV9 to TRBJ2-7; D perhaps matches TRBD1 (6 bases). Germline assignment: CDR1 SGDLS and CDR2 YYNGEE. The CDR3 consists of 14 residues. The germline V and J ends were trimmed by 4 bases and 4 bases, with 15 bases remaining between them.

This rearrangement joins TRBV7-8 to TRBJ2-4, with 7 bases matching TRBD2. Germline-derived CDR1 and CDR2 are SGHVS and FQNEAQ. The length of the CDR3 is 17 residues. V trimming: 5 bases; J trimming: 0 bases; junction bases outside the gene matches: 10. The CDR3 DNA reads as TGTGCCAGCAGCCACAGCGGGACGGTGAAAGCCAAAAACATTCAGTACTTC. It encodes CASSHSGTVKAKNIQYF.

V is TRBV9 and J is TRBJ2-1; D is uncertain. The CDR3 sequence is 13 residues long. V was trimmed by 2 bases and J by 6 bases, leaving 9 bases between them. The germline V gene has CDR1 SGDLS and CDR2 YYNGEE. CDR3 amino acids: CASSVAGPNEQFF. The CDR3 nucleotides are TGTGCCAGCAGCGTCGCAGGTCCCAATGAGCAGTTCTTC. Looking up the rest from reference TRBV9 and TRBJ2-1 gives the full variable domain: DSGVTQTPKHLITATGQRVTLRCSPRSGDLSVYWYQQSLDQGLQFLIQYYNGEERAKGNILERFSAQQFPDLHSELNLSSLELGDSALYFCASSVAGPNEQFFGPGTRLTVL.

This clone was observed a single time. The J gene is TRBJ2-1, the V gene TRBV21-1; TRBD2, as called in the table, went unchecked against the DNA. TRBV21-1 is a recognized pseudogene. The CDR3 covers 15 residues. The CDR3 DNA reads TGTGCCAGCAGAGGACTACACCATTCCGACAATGAGCAGTTCTTC. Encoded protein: CASRGLHHSDNEQFF.

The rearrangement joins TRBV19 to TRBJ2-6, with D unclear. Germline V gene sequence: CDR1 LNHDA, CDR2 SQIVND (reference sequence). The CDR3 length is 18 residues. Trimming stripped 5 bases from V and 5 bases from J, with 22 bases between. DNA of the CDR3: TGTGCCAGTAGTCTACCTGTGACATCACAAAGTCGGGCCAACGTCCTGACTTTC. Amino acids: CASSLPVTSQSRANVLTF.

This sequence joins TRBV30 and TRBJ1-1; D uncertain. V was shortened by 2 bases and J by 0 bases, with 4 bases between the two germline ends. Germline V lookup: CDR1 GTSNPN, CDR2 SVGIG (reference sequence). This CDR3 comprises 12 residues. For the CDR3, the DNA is TGTGCCTGGAGTACAGTGAACACTGAAGCTTTCTTT. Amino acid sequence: CAWSTVNTEAFF.

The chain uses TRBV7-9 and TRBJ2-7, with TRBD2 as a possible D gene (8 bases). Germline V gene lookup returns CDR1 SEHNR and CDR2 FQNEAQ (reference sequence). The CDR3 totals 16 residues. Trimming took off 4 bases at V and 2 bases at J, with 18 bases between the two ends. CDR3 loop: CASSSGGLGPPYEQYF. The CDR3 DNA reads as TGTGCCAGCAGCTCAGGGGGACTAGGCCCACCCTACGAGCAGTACTTC. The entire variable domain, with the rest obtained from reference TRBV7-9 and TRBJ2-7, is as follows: DTGVSQNPRHKITKRGQNVTFRCDPISEHNRLYWYRQTLGQGPEFLTYFQNEAQLEKSRLLSDRFSAERPKGSFSTLEIQRTEQGDSAMYLCASSSGGLGPPYEQYFGPGTRLTVT.

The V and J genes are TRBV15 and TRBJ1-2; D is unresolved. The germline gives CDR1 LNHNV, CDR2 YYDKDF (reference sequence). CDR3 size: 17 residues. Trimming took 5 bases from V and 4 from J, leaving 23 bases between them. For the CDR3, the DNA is TGTGCCACCAGCTCAACCAGAGGGTGTGGAAAGACCTATGGCTACACCTTC. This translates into CATSSTRGCGKTYGYTF. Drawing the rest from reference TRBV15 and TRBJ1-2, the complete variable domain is DAMVIQNPRYQVTQFGKPVTLSCSQTLNHNVMYWYQQKSSQAPKLLFHYYDKDFNNEADTPDNFQSRRPNTSFCFLDIRSPGLGDTAMYLCATSSTRGCGKTYGYTFGSGTRLTVV.

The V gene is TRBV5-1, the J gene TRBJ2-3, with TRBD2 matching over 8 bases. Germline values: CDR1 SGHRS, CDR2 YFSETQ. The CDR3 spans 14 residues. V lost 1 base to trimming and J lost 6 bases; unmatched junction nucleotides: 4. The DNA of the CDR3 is TGCGCCAGCAGCTTGCGCGGGGGGACGGATACGCAGTATTTT. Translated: CASSLRGGTDTQYF.

CDR3 coding DNA: TGTGCCAGCAGCGGCGTCCGACGAGGACAAAGTCGGGCCAACGTCCTGACTTTC. Translation: CASSGVRRGQSRANVLTF. This sequence joins TRBV7-1 and TRBJ2-6; TRBD1 is a possible D gene (5 bases). TRBV7-1 is flagged as an ORF with uncertain function. V was cut by 5 bases and J by 5 bases, with 22 bases left in between. This CDR3 contains 18 residues.

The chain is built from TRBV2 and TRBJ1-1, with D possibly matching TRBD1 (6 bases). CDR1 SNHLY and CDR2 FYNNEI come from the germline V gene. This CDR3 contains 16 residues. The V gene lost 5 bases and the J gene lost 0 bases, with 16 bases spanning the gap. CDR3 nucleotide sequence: TGTGCCAGCAGTCCCAGGGGCTACAACGTGAACACTGAAGCTTTCTTT. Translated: CASSPRGYNVNTEAFF.

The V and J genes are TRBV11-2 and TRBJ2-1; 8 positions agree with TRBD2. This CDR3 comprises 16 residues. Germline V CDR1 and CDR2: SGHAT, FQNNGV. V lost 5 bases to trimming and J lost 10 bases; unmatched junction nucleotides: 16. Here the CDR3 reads CASSGLTSAILEEQFF. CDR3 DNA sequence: TGTGCCAGCAGCGGGCTGACTAGCGCGATACTCGAGGAGCAGTTCTTC.

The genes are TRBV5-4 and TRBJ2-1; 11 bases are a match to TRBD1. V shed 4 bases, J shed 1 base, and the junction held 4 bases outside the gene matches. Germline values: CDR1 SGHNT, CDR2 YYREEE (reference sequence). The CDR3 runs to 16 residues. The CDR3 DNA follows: TGTGCCAGCAGCACCGGGACAGGGGGATCCTACAATGAGCAGTTCTTC. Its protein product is CASSTGTGGSYNEQFF.

CDR3 protein: CASSLSIGYTF. CDR3 coding DNA: TGTGCCAGCAGTTTGAGTATTGGCTACACCTTC. This rearrangement joins TRBV28 to TRBJ1-2, with D unresolved. CDR1 MDHEN and CDR2 SYDVKM come from the germline V gene. V was shortened by 3 bases and J by 7 bases, with 6 bases between the two germline ends. This CDR3 region has 11 residues.

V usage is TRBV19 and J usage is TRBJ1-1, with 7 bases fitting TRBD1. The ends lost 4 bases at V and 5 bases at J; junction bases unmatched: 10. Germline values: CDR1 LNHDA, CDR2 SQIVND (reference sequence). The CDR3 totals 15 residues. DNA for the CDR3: TGTGCCAGTAGTACAGGCAGGGGGGATGTAACTGAAGCTTTCTTT. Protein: CASSTGRGDVTEAFF. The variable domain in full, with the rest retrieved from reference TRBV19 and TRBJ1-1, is DGGITQSPKYLFRKEGQNVTLSCEQNLNHDAMYWYRQDPGQGLRLIYYSQIVNDFQKGDIAEGYSVSREKKESFPLTVTSAQKNPTAFYLCASSTGRGDVTEAFFGQGTRLTVV.

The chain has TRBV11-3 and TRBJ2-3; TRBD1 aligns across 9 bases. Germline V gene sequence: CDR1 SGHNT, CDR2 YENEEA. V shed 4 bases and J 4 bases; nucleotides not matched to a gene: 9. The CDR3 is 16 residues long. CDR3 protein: CASSYSGTGNADTQYF. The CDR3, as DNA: TGTGCCAGCAGCTACTCCGGGACAGGGAACGCAGATACGCAGTATTTT.

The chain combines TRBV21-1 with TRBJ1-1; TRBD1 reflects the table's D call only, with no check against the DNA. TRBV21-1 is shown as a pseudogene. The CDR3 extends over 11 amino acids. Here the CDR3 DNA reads TGTGCCTACACAATTCGCACTGAAGCTTTCTTT. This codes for CAYTIRTEAFF.

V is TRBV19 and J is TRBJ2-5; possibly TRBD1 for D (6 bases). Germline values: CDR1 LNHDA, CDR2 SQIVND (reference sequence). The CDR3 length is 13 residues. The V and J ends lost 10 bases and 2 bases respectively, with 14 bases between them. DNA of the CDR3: TGTGCCACCCGCAGCAGGGGACAAGAGACCCAGTACTTC. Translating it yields CATRSRGQETQYF.

The CDR3 sequence is CASSLRTSSEAFF. The CDR3 nucleotides are TGTGCCAGCAGCCTTCGGACAAGCTCTGAAGCTTTCTTT. The chain employs TRBV9 and TRBJ1-1; maybe TRBD1 (5 bases). The CDR3 contains 13 residues. The germline CDR1 and CDR2 sequences are SGDLS and YYNGEE. V was clipped by 4 bases and J by 6 bases, with 13 bases between them.

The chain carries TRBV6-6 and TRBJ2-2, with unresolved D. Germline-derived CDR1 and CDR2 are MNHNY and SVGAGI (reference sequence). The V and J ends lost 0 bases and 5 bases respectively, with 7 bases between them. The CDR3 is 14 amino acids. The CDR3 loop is CASSYSVRTGELFF. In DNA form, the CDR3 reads TGTGCCAGCAGTTACTCGGTCCGGACCGGGGAGCTGTTTTTT.

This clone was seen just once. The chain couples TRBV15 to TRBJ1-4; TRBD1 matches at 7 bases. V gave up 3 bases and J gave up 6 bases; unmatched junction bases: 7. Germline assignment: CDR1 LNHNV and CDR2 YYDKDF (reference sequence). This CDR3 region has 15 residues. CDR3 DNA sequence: TGTGCCACCAGCAGGGAGGGGGCCCCGGATGAAAAACTGTTTTTT. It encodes CATSREGAPDEKLFF.

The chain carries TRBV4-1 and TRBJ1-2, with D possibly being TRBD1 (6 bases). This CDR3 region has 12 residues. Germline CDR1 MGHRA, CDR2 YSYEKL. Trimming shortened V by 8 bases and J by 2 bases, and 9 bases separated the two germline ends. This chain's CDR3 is CASRDTNYGYTF. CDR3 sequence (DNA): TGCGCCAGCCGGGACACCAACTATGGCTACACCTTC.

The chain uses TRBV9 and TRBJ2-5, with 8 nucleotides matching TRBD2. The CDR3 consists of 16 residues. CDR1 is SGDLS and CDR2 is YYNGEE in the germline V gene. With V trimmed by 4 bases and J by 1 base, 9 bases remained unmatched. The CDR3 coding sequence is TGTGCCAGCAGCCGTCAAGCGGGAGCGGGCCAAGAGACCCAGTACTTC. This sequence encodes CASSRQAGAGQETQYF.

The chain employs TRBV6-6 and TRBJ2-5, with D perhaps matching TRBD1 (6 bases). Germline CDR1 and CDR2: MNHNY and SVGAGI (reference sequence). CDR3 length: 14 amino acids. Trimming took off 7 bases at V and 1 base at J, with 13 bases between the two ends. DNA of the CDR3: TGTGCCAGCACCGCCGGGACAATCCAAGAGACCCAGTACTTC. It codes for CASTAGTIQETQYF.

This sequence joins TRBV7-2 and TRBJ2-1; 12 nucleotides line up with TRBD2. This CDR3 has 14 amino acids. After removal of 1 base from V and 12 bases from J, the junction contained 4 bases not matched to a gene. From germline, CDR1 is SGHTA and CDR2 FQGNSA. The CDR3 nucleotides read TGTGCCAGCAGCTTAGAACTAGCGGGGGGTGTGCAGTTCTTC. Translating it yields CASSLELAGGVQFF.

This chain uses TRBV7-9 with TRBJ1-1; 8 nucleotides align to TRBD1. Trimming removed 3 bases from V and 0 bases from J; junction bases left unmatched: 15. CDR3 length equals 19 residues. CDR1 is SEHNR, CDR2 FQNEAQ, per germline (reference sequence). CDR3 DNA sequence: TGTGCCAGCAGCTTGGGGGGACCGGGCAGGGGGCAGGTGAACACTGAAGCTTTCTTT. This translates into CASSLGGPGRGQVNTEAFF.

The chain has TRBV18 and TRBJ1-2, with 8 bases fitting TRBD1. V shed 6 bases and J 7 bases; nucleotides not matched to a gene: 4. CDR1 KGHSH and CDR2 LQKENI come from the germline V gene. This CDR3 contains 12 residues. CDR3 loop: CASSTGESGYTF. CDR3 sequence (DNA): TGTGCCAGCTCGACAGGGGAGAGTGGCTACACCTTC.

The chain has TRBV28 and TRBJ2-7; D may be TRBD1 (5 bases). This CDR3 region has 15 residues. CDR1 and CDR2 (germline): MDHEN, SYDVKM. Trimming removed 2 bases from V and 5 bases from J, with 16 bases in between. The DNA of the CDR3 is TGTGCCAGCAGTTTACCCATCCAGGGATTCGACGAGCAGTACTTC. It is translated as CASSLPIQGFDEQYF.